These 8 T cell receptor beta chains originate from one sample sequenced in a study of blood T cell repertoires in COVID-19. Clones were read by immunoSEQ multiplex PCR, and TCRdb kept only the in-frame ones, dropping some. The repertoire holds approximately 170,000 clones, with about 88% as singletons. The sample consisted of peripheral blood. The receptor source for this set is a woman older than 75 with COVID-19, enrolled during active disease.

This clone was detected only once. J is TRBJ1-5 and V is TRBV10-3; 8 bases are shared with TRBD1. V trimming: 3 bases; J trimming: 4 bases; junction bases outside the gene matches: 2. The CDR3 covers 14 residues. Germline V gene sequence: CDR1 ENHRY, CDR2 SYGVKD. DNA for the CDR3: TGTGCCATCAGTGAAACAGGGGGGAATCAGCCCCAGCATTTT. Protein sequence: CAISETGGNQPQHF.

CDR3 protein: CASSAPLDSGANVLTF. CDR3 in DNA: TGTGCCAGCAGCGCCCCATTAGACTCTGGGGCCAACGTCCTGACTTTC. The chain combines TRBV5-4 with TRBJ2-6, with D hard to call. The CDR3 is 16 residues long. Germline V gene data show CDR1 as SGHNT and CDR2 as YYREEE (reference sequence). Trimming left V 4 bases short and J 0 bases short, with 11 bases between.

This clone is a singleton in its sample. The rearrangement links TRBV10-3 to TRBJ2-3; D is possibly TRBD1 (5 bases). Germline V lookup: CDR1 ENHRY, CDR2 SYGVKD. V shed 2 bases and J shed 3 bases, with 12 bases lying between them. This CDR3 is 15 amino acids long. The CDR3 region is CAISEGPSGTDTQYF. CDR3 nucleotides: TGTGCCATCAGTGAGGGGCCCTCAGGGACAGATACGCAGTATTTT.

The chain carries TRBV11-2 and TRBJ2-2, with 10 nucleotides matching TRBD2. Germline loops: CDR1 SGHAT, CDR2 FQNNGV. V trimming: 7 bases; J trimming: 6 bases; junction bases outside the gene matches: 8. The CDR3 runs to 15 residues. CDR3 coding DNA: TGTGCCAGCACCCTAGCGGGAGCTACCCCCGGGGAGCTGTTTTTT. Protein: CASTLAGATPGELFF.

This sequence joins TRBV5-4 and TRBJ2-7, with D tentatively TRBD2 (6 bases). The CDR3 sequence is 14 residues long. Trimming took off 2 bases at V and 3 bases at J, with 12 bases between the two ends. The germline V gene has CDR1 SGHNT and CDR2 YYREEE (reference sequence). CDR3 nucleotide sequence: TGTGCCAGCAGCTTACCGGGAGCTAGCTACGAGCAGTACTTC. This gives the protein CASSLPGASYEQYF. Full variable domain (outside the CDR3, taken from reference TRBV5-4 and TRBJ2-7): ETGVTQSPTHLIKTRGQQVTLRCSSQSGHNTVSWYQQALGQGPQFIFQYYREEENGRGNFPPRFSGLQFPNYSSELNVNALELDDSALYLCASSLPGASYEQYFGPGTRLTVT.

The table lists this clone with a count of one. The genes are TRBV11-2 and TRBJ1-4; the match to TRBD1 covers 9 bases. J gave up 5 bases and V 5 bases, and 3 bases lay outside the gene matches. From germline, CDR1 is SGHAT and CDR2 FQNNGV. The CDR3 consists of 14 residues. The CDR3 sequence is CASSTGQGNEKLFF. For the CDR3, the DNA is TGTGCCAGCAGCACGGGACAGGGAAATGAAAAACTGTTTTTT.

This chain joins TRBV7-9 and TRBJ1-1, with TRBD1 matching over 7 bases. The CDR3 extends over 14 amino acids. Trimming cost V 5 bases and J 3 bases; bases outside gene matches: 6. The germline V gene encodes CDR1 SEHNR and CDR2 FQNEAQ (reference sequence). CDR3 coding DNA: TGTGCCAGCAGCGTCAGGGGGGTGGACACTGAAGCTTTCTTT. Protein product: CASSVRGVDTEAFF. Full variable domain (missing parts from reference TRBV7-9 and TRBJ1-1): DTGVSQNPRHKITKRGQNVTFRCDPISEHNRLYWYRQTLGQGPEFLTYFQNEAQLEKSRLLSDRFSAERPKGSFSTLEIQRTEQGDSAMYLCASSVRGVDTEAFFGQGTRLTVV.

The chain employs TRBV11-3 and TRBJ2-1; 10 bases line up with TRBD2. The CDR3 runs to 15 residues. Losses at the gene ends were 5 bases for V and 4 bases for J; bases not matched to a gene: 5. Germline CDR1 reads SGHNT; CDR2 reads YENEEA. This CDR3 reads CASSPTSGVYNEQFF. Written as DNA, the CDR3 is TGTGCCAGCAGCCCAACTAGCGGGGTATACAATGAGCAGTTCTTC.